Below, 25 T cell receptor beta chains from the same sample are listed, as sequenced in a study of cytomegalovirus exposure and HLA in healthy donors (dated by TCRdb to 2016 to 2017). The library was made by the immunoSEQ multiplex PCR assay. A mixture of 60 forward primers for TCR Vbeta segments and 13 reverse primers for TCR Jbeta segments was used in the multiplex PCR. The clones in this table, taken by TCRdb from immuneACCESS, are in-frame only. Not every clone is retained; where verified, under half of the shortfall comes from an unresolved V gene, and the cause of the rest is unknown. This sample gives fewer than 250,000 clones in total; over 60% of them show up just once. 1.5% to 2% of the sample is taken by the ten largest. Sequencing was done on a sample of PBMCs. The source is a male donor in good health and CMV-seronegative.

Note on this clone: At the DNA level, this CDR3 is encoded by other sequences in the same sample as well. CDR3: CASSLAPTGGRYNEQFF. The CDR3 DNA reads TGTGCCAGCAGCCTAGCTCCGACAGGGGGTCGGTACAATGAGCAGTTCTTC. The chain uses TRBV7-3 and TRBJ2-1, with 9 bases lining up with TRBD1. CDR1 SGHTA and CDR2 FQGTGA come from the germline V gene. The CDR3 sequence is 17 residues long. Germline trimming cut 5 bases from V and 4 bases from J; bases unmatched to any gene: 12. Using reference TRBV7-3 and TRBJ2-1 for the parts outside the CDR3, the full variable domain is GAGVSQTPSNKVTEKGKYVELRCDPISGHTALYWYRQSLGQGPEFLIYFQGTGAADDSGLPNDRFFAVRPEGSVSTLKIQRTERGDSAVYLCASSLAPTGGRYNEQFFGPGTRLTVL.

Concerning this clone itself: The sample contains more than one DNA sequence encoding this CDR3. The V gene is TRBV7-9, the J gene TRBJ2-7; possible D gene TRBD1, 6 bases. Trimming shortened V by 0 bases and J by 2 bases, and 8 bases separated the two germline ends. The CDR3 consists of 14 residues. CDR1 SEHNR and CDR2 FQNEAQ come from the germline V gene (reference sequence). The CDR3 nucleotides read TGTGCCAGCAGCTTAGCGGGACAAACCTACGAGCAGTACTTC. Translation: CASSLAGQTYEQYF.

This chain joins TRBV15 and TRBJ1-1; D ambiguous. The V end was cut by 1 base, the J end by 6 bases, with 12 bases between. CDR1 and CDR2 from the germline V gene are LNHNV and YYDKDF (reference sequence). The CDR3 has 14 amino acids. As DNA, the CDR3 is TGTGCCACCAGCAGAGCGGAACCCGGGGCTGAAGCTTTCTTT. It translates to CATSRAEPGAEAFF.

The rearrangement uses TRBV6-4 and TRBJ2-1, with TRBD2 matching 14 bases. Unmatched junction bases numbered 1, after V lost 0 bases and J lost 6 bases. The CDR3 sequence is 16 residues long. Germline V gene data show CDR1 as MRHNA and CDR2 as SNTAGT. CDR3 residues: CASSDSTSGGANEQFF. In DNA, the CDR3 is TGTGCCAGCAGTGACTCGACTAGCGGGGGGGCCAATGAGCAGTTCTTC.

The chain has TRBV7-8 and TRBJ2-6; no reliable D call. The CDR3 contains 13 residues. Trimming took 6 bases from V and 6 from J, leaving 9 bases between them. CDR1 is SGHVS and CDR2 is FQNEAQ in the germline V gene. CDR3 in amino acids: CASSQQAANVLTF. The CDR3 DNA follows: TGTGCCAGCAGTCAGCAGGCGGCCAACGTCCTGACTTTC.

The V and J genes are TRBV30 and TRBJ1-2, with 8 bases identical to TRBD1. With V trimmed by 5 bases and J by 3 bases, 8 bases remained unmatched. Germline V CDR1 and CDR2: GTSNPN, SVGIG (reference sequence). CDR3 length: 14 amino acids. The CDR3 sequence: CAWGRGQGDYGYTF. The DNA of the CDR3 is TGTGCCTGGGGCCGAGGACAGGGAGACTATGGCTACACCTTC.

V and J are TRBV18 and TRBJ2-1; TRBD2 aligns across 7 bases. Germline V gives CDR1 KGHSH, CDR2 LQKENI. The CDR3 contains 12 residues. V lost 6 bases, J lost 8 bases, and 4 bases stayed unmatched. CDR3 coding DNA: TGTGCCAGCTCCAATCTAGCGGATGAGCAGTTCTTC. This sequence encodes CASSNLADEQFF.

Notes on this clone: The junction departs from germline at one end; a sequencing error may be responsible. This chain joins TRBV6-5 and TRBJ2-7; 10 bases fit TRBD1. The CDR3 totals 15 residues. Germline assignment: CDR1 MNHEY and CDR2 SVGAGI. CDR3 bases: TGTGCCAGCAGTTACCCGGGACAGGGGTCCTACGGGCAGTACTTC. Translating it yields CASSYPGQGSYGQYF.

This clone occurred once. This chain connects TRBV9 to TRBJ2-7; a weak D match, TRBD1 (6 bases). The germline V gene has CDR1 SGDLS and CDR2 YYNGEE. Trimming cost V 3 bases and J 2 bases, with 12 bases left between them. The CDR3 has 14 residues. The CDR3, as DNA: TGTGCCAGCAGCGCGAGACAGGCGGCCTACGAGCAGTACTTC. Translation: CASSARQAAYEQYF.

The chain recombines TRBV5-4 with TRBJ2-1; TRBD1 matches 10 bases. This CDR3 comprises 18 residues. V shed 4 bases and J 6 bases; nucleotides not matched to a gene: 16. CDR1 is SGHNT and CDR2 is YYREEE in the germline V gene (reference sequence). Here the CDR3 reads CASSPTGTGVLGFNEQFF. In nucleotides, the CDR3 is TGTGCCAGCAGCCCAACCGGGACAGGGGTTCTTGGGTTCAATGAGCAGTTCTTC.

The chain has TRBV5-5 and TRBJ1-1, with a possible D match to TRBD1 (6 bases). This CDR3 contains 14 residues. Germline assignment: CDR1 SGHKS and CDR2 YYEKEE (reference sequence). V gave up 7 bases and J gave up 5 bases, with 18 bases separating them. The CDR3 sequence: CASFLGHLRTEAFF. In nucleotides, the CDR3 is TGTGCCAGCTTTCTGGGACATTTAAGAACTGAAGCTTTCTTT.

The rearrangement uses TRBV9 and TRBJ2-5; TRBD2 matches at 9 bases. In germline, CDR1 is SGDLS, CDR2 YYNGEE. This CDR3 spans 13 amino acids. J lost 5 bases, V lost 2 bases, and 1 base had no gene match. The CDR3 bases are TGTGCCAGCAGCGTTAGCGGGGGTGAGACCCAGTACTTC. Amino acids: CASSVSGGETQYF. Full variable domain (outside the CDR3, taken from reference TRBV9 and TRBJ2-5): DSGVTQTPKHLITATGQRVTLRCSPRSGDLSVYWYQQSLDQGLQFLIQYYNGEERAKGNILERFSAQQFPDLHSELNLSSLELGDSALYFCASSVSGGETQYFGPGTRLLVL.

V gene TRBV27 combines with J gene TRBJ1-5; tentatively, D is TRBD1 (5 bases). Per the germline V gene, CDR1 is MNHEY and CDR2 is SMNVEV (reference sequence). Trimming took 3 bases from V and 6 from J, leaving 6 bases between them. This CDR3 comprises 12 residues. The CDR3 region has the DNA TGTGCCAGCAGTTTCCAGGGTCAGCCCCAGCATTTT. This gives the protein CASSFQGQPQHF.

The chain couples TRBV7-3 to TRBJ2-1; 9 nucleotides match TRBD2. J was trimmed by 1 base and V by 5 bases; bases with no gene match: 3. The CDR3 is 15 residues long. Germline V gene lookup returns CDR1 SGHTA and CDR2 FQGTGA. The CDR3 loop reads CASSQTSGSYNEQFF. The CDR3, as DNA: TGTGCCAGCAGCCAAACTAGCGGGTCCTACAATGAGCAGTTCTTC.

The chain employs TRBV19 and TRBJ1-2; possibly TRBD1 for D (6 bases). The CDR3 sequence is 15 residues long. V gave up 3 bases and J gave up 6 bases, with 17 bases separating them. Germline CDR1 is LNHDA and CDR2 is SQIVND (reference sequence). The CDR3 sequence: CASSISRTGYNGYTF. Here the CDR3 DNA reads TGTGCCAGTAGTATCTCCAGAACAGGGTACAATGGCTACACCTTC.

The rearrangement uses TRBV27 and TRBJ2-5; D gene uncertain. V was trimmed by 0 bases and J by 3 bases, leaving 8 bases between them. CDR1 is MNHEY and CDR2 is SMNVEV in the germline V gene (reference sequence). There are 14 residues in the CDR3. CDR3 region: CASSLSNNKETQYF. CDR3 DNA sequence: TGTGCCAGCAGTTTATCGAACAATAAAGAGACCCAGTACTTC.

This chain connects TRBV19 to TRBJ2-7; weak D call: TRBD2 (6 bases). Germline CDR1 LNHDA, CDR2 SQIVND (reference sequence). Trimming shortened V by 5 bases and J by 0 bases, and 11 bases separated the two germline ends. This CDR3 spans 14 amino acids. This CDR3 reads CASSESGYSYEQYF. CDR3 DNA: TGTGCCAGTAGTGAGAGCGGGTACTCCTACGAGCAGTACTTC.

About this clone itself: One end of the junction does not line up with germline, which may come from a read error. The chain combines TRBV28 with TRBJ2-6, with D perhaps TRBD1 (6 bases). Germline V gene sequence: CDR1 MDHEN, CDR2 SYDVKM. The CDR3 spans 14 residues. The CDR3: CASTRGSGANVPTF. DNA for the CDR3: TGTGCCAGCACCAGGGGCTCTGGGGCCAACGTCCCGACTTTC.

CDR3 protein: CASSIARGPYEQYF. Written as DNA, the CDR3 is TGTGCCAGTAGTATTGCCAGGGGACCCTACGAGCAGTACTTC. This chain links TRBV19 with TRBJ2-7; D might be TRBD1 (6 bases). The CDR3 runs to 14 residues. CDR1 is LNHDA and CDR2 is SQIVND in the germline V gene (reference sequence). V was clipped by 3 bases and J by 2 bases, with 11 bases between them.

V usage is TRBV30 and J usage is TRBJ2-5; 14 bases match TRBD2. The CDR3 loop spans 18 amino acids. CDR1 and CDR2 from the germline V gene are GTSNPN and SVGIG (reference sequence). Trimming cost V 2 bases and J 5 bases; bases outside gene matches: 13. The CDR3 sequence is CAWSTGTSGGHLVETQYF. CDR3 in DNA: TGTGCCTGGAGTACAGGGACTAGCGGGGGCCACTTGGTGGAGACCCAGTACTTC.

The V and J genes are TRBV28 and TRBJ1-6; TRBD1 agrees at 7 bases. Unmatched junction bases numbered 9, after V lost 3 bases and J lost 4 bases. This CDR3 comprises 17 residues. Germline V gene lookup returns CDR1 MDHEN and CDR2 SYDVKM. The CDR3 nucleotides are TGTGCCAGCAGTTTCTCTAGACAGGGTCTGTATAATTCACCCCTCCACTTT. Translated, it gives CASSFSRQGLYNSPLHF.

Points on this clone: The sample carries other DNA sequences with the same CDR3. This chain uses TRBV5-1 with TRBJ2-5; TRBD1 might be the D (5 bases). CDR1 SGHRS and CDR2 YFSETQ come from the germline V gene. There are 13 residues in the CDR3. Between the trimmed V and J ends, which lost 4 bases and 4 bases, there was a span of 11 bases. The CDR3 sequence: CASSQGSGETQYF. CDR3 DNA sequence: TGCGCCAGCAGCCAGGGTAGTGGAGAGACCCAGTACTTC.

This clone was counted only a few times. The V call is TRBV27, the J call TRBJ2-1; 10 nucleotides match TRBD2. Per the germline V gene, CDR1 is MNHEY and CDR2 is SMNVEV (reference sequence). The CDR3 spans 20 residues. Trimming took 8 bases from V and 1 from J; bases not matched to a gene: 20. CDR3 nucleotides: TGTGCCAGCTCAAGCTACGGGACTAGCGAGACGGAAATATCCTACAATGAGCAGTTCTTC. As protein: CASSSYGTSETEISYNEQFF.

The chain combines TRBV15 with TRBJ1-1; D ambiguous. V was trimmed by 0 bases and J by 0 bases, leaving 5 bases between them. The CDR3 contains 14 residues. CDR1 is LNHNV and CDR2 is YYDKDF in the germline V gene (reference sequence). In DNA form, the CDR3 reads TGTGCCACCAGCAGAGAACGGTTGAACACTGAAGCTTTCTTT. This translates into CATSRERLNTEAFF.

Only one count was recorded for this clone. CDR3 region: CASGGGTSYGYTF. Here the CDR3 DNA reads TGTGCCAGCGGAGGCGGGACGTCTTATGGCTACACCTTC. This rearrangement joins TRBV27 to TRBJ1-2; D perhaps matches TRBD1 (5 bases). CDR1 and CDR2 from the germline V gene are MNHEY and SMNVEV (reference sequence). This CDR3 is 13 amino acids long. V gave up 8 bases and J gave up 5 bases, with 15 bases separating them.